Listed below are T cell receptor beta chains from one sample, sequenced in a study of T-cell reconstitution after alpha-beta-depleted transplantation in children. TCRdb recomputed calls from the PCR reads with MiXCR, one row per CDR3 protein. The profile shows more than 550,000 distinct CDR3 sequences, about 10% of them singletons. This sample comprised PBMCs from the stem cell graft donor, obtained from the stem cell graft. Receptor source: a human donor who donated a stem cell graft to a child with acute myeloid leukemia. The conserved cysteine and the conserved F or W are not part of the CDR3 here. The order of the fields is CDR3 protein, CDR3 length, J gene, V gene.

CDR3 protein: ASSPGSDLNTEAF
CDR3 length: 13
J gene: TRBJ1-1
V gene: TRBV7-9

CDR3 protein: ASSHETYEQY
CDR3 length: 10
J gene: TRBJ2-7
V gene: TRBV4-2

CDR3 protein: ASSPRPGLAGVLGLGDEQF
CDR3 length: 19
J gene: TRBJ2-1
V gene: TRBV4-1

CDR3 protein: ASSFADRAGEQF
CDR3 length: 12
J gene: TRBJ2-1
V gene: TRBV7-2

CDR3 protein: ASSLELGTPIYNEQF
CDR3 length: 15
J gene: TRBJ2-1
V gene: TRBV11-2

CDR3 protein: ASSVGPGGVEKLF
CDR3 length: 13
J gene: TRBJ1-4
V gene: TRBV9

CDR3 protein: ASSLIGGETQY
CDR3 length: 11
J gene: TRBJ2-5
V gene: TRBV12-3/TRBV12-4

CDR3 protein: SAYLARTGAYGYT
CDR3 length: 13
J gene: TRBJ1-2
V gene: TRBV29-1

CDR3 protein: ASSLVTGGLDEQF
CDR3 length: 13
J gene: TRBJ2-1
V gene: TRBV7-2

CDR3 protein: ASSLLPPGQGAGEQY
CDR3 length: 15
J gene: TRBJ2-7
V gene: TRBV2

CDR3 protein: ASSLEVGELF
CDR3 length: 10
J gene: TRBJ2-2
V gene: TRBV5-1

CDR3 protein: ASSQASGHQETQY
CDR3 length: 13
J gene: TRBJ2-5
V gene: TRBV11-2

CDR3 protein: SAFRTDQETQY
CDR3 length: 11
J gene: TRBJ2-5
V gene: TRBV20-1

CDR3 protein: ASSLTLAAGELF
CDR3 length: 12
J gene: TRBJ2-2
V gene: TRBV5-1

CDR3 protein: ASSLVTGSETQY
CDR3 length: 12
J gene: TRBJ2-5
V gene: TRBV7-2

CDR3 protein: SAAPTSGRAETQY
CDR3 length: 13
J gene: TRBJ2-5
V gene: TRBV20-1

CDR3 protein: ASSGTGGFYEQY
CDR3 length: 12
J gene: TRBJ2-7
V gene: TRBV28

CDR3 protein: ASSYSDRRSYEQY
CDR3 length: 13
J gene: TRBJ2-7
V gene: TRBV6-2/TRBV6-3

CDR3 protein: ASSVDGRGPYTEAF
CDR3 length: 14
J gene: TRBJ1-1
V gene: TRBV9

CDR3 protein: ASSEGAGETDTQY
CDR3 length: 13
J gene: TRBJ2-3
V gene: TRBV2

CDR3 protein: SARLAGQRSYNEQF
CDR3 length: 14
J gene: TRBJ2-1
V gene: TRBV20-1

CDR3 protein: ASSEWDGLTAEQY
CDR3 length: 13
J gene: TRBJ2-7
V gene: TRBV6-1